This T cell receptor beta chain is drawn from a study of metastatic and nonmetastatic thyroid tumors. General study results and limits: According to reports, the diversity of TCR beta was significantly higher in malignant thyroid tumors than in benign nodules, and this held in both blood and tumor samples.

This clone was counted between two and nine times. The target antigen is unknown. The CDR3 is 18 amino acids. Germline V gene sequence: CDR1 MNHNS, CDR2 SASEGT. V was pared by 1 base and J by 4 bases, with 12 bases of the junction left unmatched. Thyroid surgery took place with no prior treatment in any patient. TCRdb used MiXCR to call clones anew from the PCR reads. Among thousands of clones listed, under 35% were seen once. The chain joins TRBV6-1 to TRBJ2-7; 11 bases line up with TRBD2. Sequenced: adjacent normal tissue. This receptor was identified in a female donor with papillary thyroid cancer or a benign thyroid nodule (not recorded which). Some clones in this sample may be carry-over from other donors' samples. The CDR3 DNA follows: TGTGCCAGCAGTGAAGTCCTAGCGGGAGGAGGTTTTGGTTACGAGCAGTACTTC. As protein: CASSEVLAGGGFGYEQYF.